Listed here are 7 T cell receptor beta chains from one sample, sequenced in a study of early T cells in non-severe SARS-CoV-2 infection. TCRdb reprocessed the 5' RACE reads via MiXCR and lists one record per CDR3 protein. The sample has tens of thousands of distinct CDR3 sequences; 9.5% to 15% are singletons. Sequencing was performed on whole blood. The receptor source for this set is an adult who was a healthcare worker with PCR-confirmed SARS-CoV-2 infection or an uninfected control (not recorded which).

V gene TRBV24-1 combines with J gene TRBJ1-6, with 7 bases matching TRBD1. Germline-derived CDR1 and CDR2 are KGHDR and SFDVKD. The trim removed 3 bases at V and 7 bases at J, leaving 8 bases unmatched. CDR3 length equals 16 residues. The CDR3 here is CATSDVRQGRNSPLHF. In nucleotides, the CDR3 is TGTGCCACCAGTGATGTTCGACAGGGTCGGAATTCACCCCTCCACTTT.

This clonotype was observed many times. Written as DNA, the CDR3 is TGCAGTGCTAGAGACCTGACAGGGGCAACGGGCTATGGCTACACCTTC. This codes for CSARDLTGATGYGYTF. The chain has TRBV20-1 and TRBJ1-2; 8 nucleotides align to TRBD1. The junction had 10 bases not matched to a gene; V was cut back by 0 bases and J by 4 bases. This CDR3 has 16 residues. Germline assignment: CDR1 DFQATT and CDR2 SNEGSKA (reference sequence).

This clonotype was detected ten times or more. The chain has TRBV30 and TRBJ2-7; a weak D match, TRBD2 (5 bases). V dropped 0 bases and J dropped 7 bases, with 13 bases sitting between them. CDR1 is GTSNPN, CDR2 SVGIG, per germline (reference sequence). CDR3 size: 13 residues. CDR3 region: CAWSVLGSGEQYF. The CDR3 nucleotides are TGTGCCTGGAGTGTACTAGGGTCTGGGGAGCAGTACTTC.

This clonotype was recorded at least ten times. This CDR3 reads CASSEVRTGGLDNEQFF. CDR3 sequence (DNA): TGTGCCAGCAGTGAAGTAAGGACAGGGGGTTTGGACAATGAGCAGTTCTTC. The genes are TRBV2 and TRBJ2-1, with 10 bases identical to TRBD1. Germline V gene lookup returns CDR1 SNHLY and CDR2 FYNNEI. Trimming took 1 base from V and 5 from J; bases not matched to a gene: 8. This CDR3 contains 17 residues.

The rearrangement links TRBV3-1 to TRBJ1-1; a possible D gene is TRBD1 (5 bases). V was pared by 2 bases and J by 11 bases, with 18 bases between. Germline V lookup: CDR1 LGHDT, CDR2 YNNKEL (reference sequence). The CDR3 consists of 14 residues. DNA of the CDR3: TGTGCCAGCAGCCAACGGGACCGCCAATCTGGTGCTTTCTTT. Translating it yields CASSQRDRQSGAFF. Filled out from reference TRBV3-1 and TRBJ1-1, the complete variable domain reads DTAVSQTPKYLVTQMGNDKSIKCEQNLGHDTMYWYKQDSKKFLKIMFSYNNKELIINETVPNRFSPKSPDKAHLNLHINSLELGDSAVYFCASSQRDRQSGAFFGQGTRLTVV.

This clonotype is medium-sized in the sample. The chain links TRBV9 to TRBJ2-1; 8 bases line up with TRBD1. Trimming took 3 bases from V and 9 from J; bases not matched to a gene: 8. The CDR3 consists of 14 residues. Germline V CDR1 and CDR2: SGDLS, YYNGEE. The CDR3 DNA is TGTGCCAGCAGCGCACGGACAGGGAACAGTGAGCAGTTCTTC. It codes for CASSARTGNSEQFF.

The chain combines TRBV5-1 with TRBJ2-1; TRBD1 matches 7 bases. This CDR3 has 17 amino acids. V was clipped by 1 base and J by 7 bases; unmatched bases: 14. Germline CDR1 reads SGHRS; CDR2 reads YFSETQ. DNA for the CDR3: TGCGCCAGCAGCTTGCTAGGGGGCTCGTCCTTGGGTAATGAGCAGTTCTTC. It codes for CASSLLGGSSLGNEQFF.